A selection of T cell receptor beta chains follows, all from one sample in a study of regulatory T cells in long-lasting Graves disease. TCRdb itself ran the multiplex PCR reads through MiXCR, one entry per CDR3 protein. The table shows 540,000 or so distinct CDR3 sequences, with approximately 12% occurring only once. This same sample was also taken into another study, of T cells in Graves' hyperthyroidism and ophthalmopathy.

The sequenced sample was peripheral blood mononuclear cells (PBMCs), obtained at new diagnosis, from a patient treated with antithyroid drugs. These receptors were collected from a man aged 25-45 years with Graves disease. CDR3s include the opening cysteine and the closing phenylalanine or tryptophan. D genes are given only for firm matches. Some rows have no size entry. The others give once, few or many, or a class for an expanded clone.

d_call	v_call	clone_size	j_call	cdr3_nt	cdr3_aa
NA	TRBV30	NA	TRBJ1-2	TGTGCCTGCACACGCGGTGGAGAGGGCTACACCTTC	CACTRGGEGYTF
NA	TRBV24-1	many	TRBJ2-7	TGTGCCACGAGATTGGACTGGACCTACGAGCAGTACTTC	CATRLDWTYEQYF
TRBD2	TRBV20-1	NA	TRBJ2-1	TGCAGTGCTTTTAGCGGGAGCGGCTCCTACAATGAGCAGTTCTTC	CSAFSGSGSYNEQFF
NA	TRBV29-1	many	TRBJ2-7	TGCAGCGTTGTACACGTTGGCGGGACCTCCCGCTCCTACGAGCAGTACTTC	CSVVHVGGTSRSYEQYF
NA	TRBV10-3	NA	TRBJ1-1	TGTGCCATCAGGTCCCACCGGGACGGCTCACGGGCTTTCTTT	CAIRSHRDGSRAFF
NA	TRBV27	many	TRBJ2-5	TGTGCCAGCAGTTTGGTAGCGGCCCTCCAAGAGACCCAGTACTTC	CASSLVAALQETQYF
NA	TRBV15	few	TRBJ2-1	TGTGCCACCAGCAGAGACCGGCTGACCTACAATGAGCAGTTCTTC	CATSRDRLTYNEQFF
NA	TRBV12-3/TRBV12-4	NA	TRBJ2-1	TGTGCCAGCAGTTTAATTGTCGACAGGAGCAATGAGCAGTTCTTC	CASSLIVDRSNEQFF
NA	TRBV28	many	TRBJ2-3	TGTGCCAGCGAAGCTAGCAGTTTCCCCGCAGATACGCAGTATTTT	CASEASSFPADTQYF
TRBD1	TRBV27	many	TRBJ2-1	TGTGCCAGCAGTTTATTAGGACAGGCCAACAATGAGCAGTTCTTC	CASSLLGQANNEQFF
TRBD2	TRBV7-9	many	TRBJ2-1	TGTGCCAGCAGACTAGCGGGAGCGACGAACAATGAGCAGTTCTTC	CASRLAGATNNEQFF
TRBD1	TRBV7-9	NA	TRBJ2-2	TGTGCCAGCAGCGTATACAGGGGGCATAGCGGGGAGCTGTTTTTT	CASSVYRGHSGELFF
NA	TRBV7-9	many	TRBJ1-3	TGTGCCAGCAGCCAAACGGAACACTCTGGAAACACCATATATTTT	CASSQTEHSGNTIYF
NA	TRBV28	many	TRBJ1-5	TGTGCCAGCAGTTTAGCTACAGGAGGCAATCAGCCCCAGCATTTT	CASSLATGGNQPQHF
NA	TRBV24-1	many	TRBJ1-5	TGTGCCACCAGTGACTCCGACGGCACGCCGGGGCCCCAGCATTTT	CATSDSDGTPGPQHF
TRBD1	TRBV12-3/TRBV12-4	few	TRBJ1-2	TGTGCCAGCAGTTGGAGGGGGCGCGACTATGGCTACACCTTC	CASSWRGRDYGYTF
NA	TRBV12-5	NA	TRBJ2-1	TGTGCTAGTGGGGCGGGTGGGAGAAATGAGCAGTTCTTC	CASGAGGRNEQFF
NA	TRBV4-2	NA	TRBJ2-3	TGTGCCAGCAGCCAAGACGGAGCGGGCGACCTTTCCTGGGATACGCAGTATTTT	CASSQDGAGDLSWDTQYF
NA	TRBV6-9	many	TRBJ2-3	TGTGCCAGCAGTTACGGCGGGGCGGAGGTCACAGATACGCAGTATTTT	CASSYGGAEVTDTQYF
NA	TRBV12-3/TRBV12-4	few	TRBJ2-5	TGTGCCAGCAGTCCCTGGAAAAAAATCAGAGAGACCCAGTACTTC	CASSPWKKIRETQYF
NA	TRBV12-3/TRBV12-4	many	TRBJ2-1	TGTGCCAGCAGTTTGTCAGGGGCTCCGAACAATGAGCAGTTCTTC	CASSLSGAPNNEQFF
NA	TRBV20-1	NA	TRBJ1-5	TGCAGTGCTCTGAGGGGCGGACAGCCCCAGCATTTT	CSALRGGQPQHF
TRBD2	TRBV29-1	many	TRBJ2-1	TGCAGCGCAGCGGGAGGCAAAGGAGAGCAGTTCTTC	CSAAGGKGEQFF
NA	TRBV18	NA	TRBJ2-6	TGTGCCAGCTCACCAGTCGACAGGTCTTTCTCTGGGGCCAACGTCCTGACTTTC	CASSPVDRSFSGANVLTF
NA	TRBV9	many	TRBJ2-2	TGTGCCAGCAGCGTAGCAGGGGCCCGTACCGGGGAGCTGTTTTTT	CASSVAGARTGELFF
NA	TRBV9	NA	TRBJ2-5	TGTGCCAGCAGTCAAGAGGCTAGCTTCGAGACCCAGTACTTC	CASSQEASFETQYF
TRBD2	TRBV11-2	few	TRBJ2-7	TGTGCCAGCAGCTTCCTAGCGGGAGCGGGTTACGAGCAGTACTTC	CASSFLAGAGYEQYF
TRBD1	TRBV3-1	NA	TRBJ2-7	TGTGCCAGCGGAGTGGCAGGGGGCAACGAGCAGTACTTC	CASGVAGGNEQYF
NA	TRBV7-9	many	TRBJ1-1	TGTGCCAGCAGCCACGGGGACACCCTTGAAGCTTTCTTT	CASSHGDTLEAFF
TRBD1	TRBV28	few	TRBJ1-1	TGTGCCAGCAGCTATCCCACCGACAGGGTATTCACTGAAGCTTTCTTT	CASSYPTDRVFTEAFF
NA	TRBV20-1	NA	TRBJ1-5	TGCAGTGCTAGCAAGGGCCATTATAGCAATCAGCCCCAGCATTTT	CSASKGHYSNQPQHF
NA	TRBV30	NA	TRBJ2-7	TGTGCCTGGAGTACCCTAGGGAGTCAGGGTCGCTACGAGCAGTACTTC	CAWSTLGSQGRYEQYF
NA	TRBV15	many	TRBJ2-7	TGTGCCACCAGCGATAATCAGGGTCCCTACGAGCAGTACTTC	CATSDNQGPYEQYF
NA	TRBV24-1	many	TRBJ1-5	TGTGCCACCAGTGATTCGGGCAAAGGAAATCAGCCCCAGCATTTT	CATSDSGKGNQPQHF
TRBD1	TRBV5-8	once	TRBJ2-2	TGTGCCAGCAGCTTGTTTTCGGACAGGCTTCGCACCGGGGAGCTGTTTTTT	CASSLFSDRLRTGELFF
TRBD2	TRBV29-1	many	TRBJ2-7	TGCAGCGTTGAAGGTCTAGCGGGACTTAGGACCTACGAGCAGTACTTC	CSVEGLAGLRTYEQYF
NA	TRBV20-1	once	TRBJ2-3	TGCAGTGTCTCGCCGCTCAACACAGATACGCAGTATTTT	CSVSPLNTDTQYF
TRBD2	TRBV28	many	TRBJ2-3	TGTGCCAGCAGTTTTGGGGGGAGGGGCCGGGCGCAGTATTTT	CASSFGGRGRAQYF
TRBD1	TRBV10-3	many	TRBJ1-2	TGTGCCATCAGTGAGTTTAGGGACAGGGTTCCTGACTATGGCTACACCTTC	CAISEFRDRVPDYGYTF
NA	TRBV7-3	many	TRBJ2-1	TGTGCCAGCAGCCCATTAATGGGCAGGGATTACAATGAGCAGTTCTTC	CASSPLMGRDYNEQFF
NA	TRBV5-1	many	TRBJ2-5	TGCGCCAGCAGCGCCGACCGCCTTTACAAAGAGACCCAGTACTTC	CASSADRLYKETQYF
TRBD2	TRBV7-2	NA	TRBJ2-6	TGCGCCAGCAGACCGGGGGGTTTCTCTGGGGCCAACGTCCTGACTTTC	CASRPGGFSGANVLTF